The source of this T cell receptor (beta chain) is a study of OX40 agonist ivuxolimab in advanced cancers. Study-wide context: Six ivuxolimab dose levels, 0.01 to 10 mg/kg, were given intravenously every 2 weeks.

CDR1 is SGHAT, CDR2 FQNNGV, per germline. The CDR3 has 15 amino acids. Germline trimming cut 6 bases from V and 6 bases from J; bases unmatched to any gene: 13. This clone has only one observation. Its antigen remains unidentified. Measured with immunoSEQ multiplex PCR; TCRdb has only the in-frame clones, and not every one. This sample has 25,000 to 35,000 clones, with about 80% found just once. General study findings and limits: Circulating CD4+ and CD8+ T cells showed clonal expansion by week 6 at 0.1 to 3.0 mg/kg.

Sequences were derived from CD4+ or CD8+ T cells sorted from blood, sampled in a trial of the OX40 agonist ivuxolimab. The chain combines TRBV11-2 with TRBJ2-5; 7 bases match TRBD1. The clonotype comes from an adult with an advanced solid tumor such as melanoma, head and neck, liver or kidney cancer. The CDR3 sequence is CASSNGPSRGQTQYF. CDR3 nucleotides: TGTGCCAGCAGTAACGGACCTTCAAGGGGGCAGACCCAGTACTTC.